These 29 T cell receptor beta chains originate from one sample sequenced in a study of OX40 agonist ivuxolimab in advanced cancers. Method: immunoSEQ multiplex PCR; TCRdb's copy keeps in-frame clones and lacks some. Seen here are 75,000 to 100,000 clones, 80% to 90% observed once, and the top ten hold approximately 1.9%. The source was CD4+ or CD8+ T cells sorted from blood, collected in a trial of the OX40 agonist ivuxolimab. The origin of the receptors is an adult with an advanced solid tumor such as melanoma, head and neck, liver or kidney cancer.

This chain joins TRBV7-9 and TRBJ1-5; 7 nucleotides line up with TRBD1. Germline CDR1 SEHNR, CDR2 FQNEAQ (reference sequence). With V trimmed by 4 bases and J by 9 bases, 9 bases remained unmatched. The CDR3 sequence is 14 residues long. CDR3 nucleotides: TGTGCCAGCAGCTCCCCGGGACAGCTCAGGCCCCAGCATTTT. It codes for CASSSPGQLRPQHF.

The rearrangement links TRBV28 to TRBJ2-7; TRBD2 matches at 9 bases. The germline CDR1 and CDR2 sequences are MDHEN and SYDVKM. This CDR3 contains 15 residues. Trimming removed 2 bases from V and 5 bases from J; junction bases left unmatched: 7. The CDR3 nucleotides read TGTGCCAGCAGTTTAGCCAGCGGGGGGAAGCACGAGCAGTACTTC. Translating gives CASSLASGGKHEQYF.

The rearrangement links TRBV7-6 to TRBJ1-1, with 9 bases matching TRBD1. The CDR3 is made up of 14 amino acids. Germline V gene lookup returns CDR1 SGHVS and CDR2 FNYEAQ. V shed 5 bases and J 2 bases; nucleotides not matched to a gene: 3. The CDR3 spells CASSKDRGNTEAFF. CDR3 DNA: TGTGCCAGCAGCAAGGACAGGGGAAACACTGAAGCTTTCTTT.

The chain combines TRBV11-2 with TRBJ2-1, with 7 bases matching TRBD2. The junction had 7 bases not matched to a gene; V was cut back by 1 base and J by 7 bases. The CDR3 is made up of 15 amino acids. CDR1 is SGHAT and CDR2 is FQNNGV in the germline V gene. The CDR3 sequence: CASSLVTSWRNEQFF. Written as DNA, the CDR3 is TGTGCCAGCAGCTTAGTGACTAGCTGGAGAAATGAGCAGTTCTTC. Using reference TRBV11-2 and TRBJ2-1 for the parts outside the CDR3, the full variable domain is EAGVAQSPRYKIIEKRQSVAFWCNPISGHATLYWYQQILGQGPKLLIQFQNNGVVDDSQLPKDRFSAERLKGVDSTLKIQPAKLEDSAVYLCASSLVTSWRNEQFFGPGTRLTVL.

The chain has TRBV5-7 and TRBJ2-7; D might be TRBD2 (6 bases). TRBV5-7 is given ORF status, its function remaining uncertain. V dropped 1 base and J dropped 6 bases, with 29 bases sitting between them. This CDR3 spans 19 amino acids. The CDR3 bases are TGTGCCAGCAGCTTGTTAGGCTTCGGCGGGGTACCAAATACGGTCGAGCAGTACTTC. It encodes CASSLLGFGGVPNTVEQYF.

The chain carries TRBV7-9 and TRBJ2-1; D may be TRBD2 (5 bases). Germline V gene data show CDR1 as SEHNR and CDR2 as FQNEAQ (reference sequence). This CDR3 contains 13 residues. V gave up 3 bases and J gave up 2 bases, with 5 bases separating them. This CDR3 reads CASSFGTYNEQFF. The DNA of the CDR3 is TGTGCCAGCAGCTTCGGGACCTACAATGAGCAGTTCTTC.

This chain joins TRBV27 and TRBJ2-5; 14 bases are a match to TRBD2. The J segment lost 5 bases and the V segment lost 2 bases, leaving 7 bases of the junction unmatched. There are 17 residues in the CDR3. Germline V gives CDR1 MNHEY, CDR2 SMNVEV (reference sequence). The CDR3 protein is CASSLRLAGGAGETQYF. In nucleotides, the CDR3 is TGTGCCAGCAGTTTAAGACTAGCGGGAGGGGCGGGGGAGACCCAGTACTTC.

This clone is a singleton in its sample. The rearrangement links TRBV7-2 to TRBJ1-5, with D unclear. The CDR3 totals 14 residues. Trimming stripped 2 bases from V and 5 bases from J, with 10 bases between. Germline assignment: CDR1 SGHTA and CDR2 FQGNSA. CDR3 coding DNA: TGTGCCAGCAGCTTAAGTGGAAATGATCAGCCCCAGCATTTT. Its translation is CASSLSGNDQPQHF.

The genes are TRBV10-2 and TRBJ1-5; possibly TRBD1 for D (5 bases). The CDR3 covers 15 residues. Germline CDR1 reads WSHSY; CDR2 reads SAAADI. V lost 3 bases to trimming and J lost 0 bases, with 9 bases between them. The CDR3 sequence is CASSDWQGSNQPQHF. Here the CDR3 DNA reads TGCGCCAGCAGTGATTGGCAGGGTAGCAATCAGCCCCAGCATTTT.

The gene calls are TRBV28 and TRBJ2-2; D call uncertain. Germline lookup yields CDR1 MDHEN and CDR2 SYDVKM. V lost 6 bases and J 4 bases, leaving 12 bases between the germline ends. CDR3 length: 14 amino acids. CDR3 residues: CASRLPQATGELFF. For the CDR3, the DNA is TGTGCCAGCAGATTGCCCCAAGCCACCGGGGAGCTGTTTTTT.

This sequence joins TRBV6-5 and TRBJ1-2; the match to TRBD1 covers 7 bases. Germline V gene data show CDR1 as MNHEY and CDR2 as SVGAGI. The CDR3 is 13 residues long. V was clipped by 1 base and J by 8 bases; unmatched bases: 4. CDR3 nucleotide sequence: TGTGCCAGCAGTTACTGGGACAGACAGGGCTACACCTTC. Residues: CASSYWDRQGYTF.

The V gene is TRBV2, the J gene TRBJ1-1, with a possible D match to TRBD1 (6 bases). Trimming removed 7 bases at V and 0 bases at J, with 12 bases between. The CDR3 is made up of 14 amino acids. CDR1 and CDR2 from the germline V gene are SNHLY and FYNNEI. This CDR3 is CASTGPGVNTEAFF. The CDR3 region has the DNA TGTGCCAGCACCGGCCCAGGGGTGAACACTGAAGCTTTCTTT.

The chain combines TRBV6-6 with TRBJ1-4; D is uncertain. Trimming cost V 5 bases and J 2 bases, with 9 bases left between them. This CDR3 spans 14 amino acids. The germline CDR1 and CDR2 sequences are MNHNY and SVGAGI (reference sequence). CDR3 bases: TGTGCCAGCAGTACCAGGTCCACTAATGAAAAACTGTTTTTT. It is translated as CASSTRSTNEKLFF.

With respect to this clone: Additional DNA sequences in this sample encode the identical CDR3. The chain joins TRBV7-3 to TRBJ2-2, with D possibly TRBD1 on 5 matching bases. V shed 5 bases and J shed 5 bases, with 12 bases lying between them. The CDR3 sequence is 14 residues long. CDR1 and CDR2 from the germline V gene are SGHTA and FQGTGA. For the CDR3, the DNA is TGTGCCAGCAGCAGGTACCAGGGAACCGGGGAGCTGTTTTTT. Protein: CASSRYQGTGELFF. Using reference TRBV7-3 and TRBJ2-2 for the parts outside the CDR3, the full variable domain is GAGVSQTPSNKVTEKGKYVELRCDPISGHTALYWYRQSLGQGPEFLIYFQGTGAADDSGLPNDRFFAVRPEGSVSTLKIQRTERGDSAVYLCASSRYQGTGELFFGEGSRLTVL.

The DNA of the CDR3 is TGTGCCAGCAGCCGACCGGGTCGATTGGGGCAGTTCTTC. Translated: CASSRPGRLGQFF. This chain uses TRBV9 with TRBJ2-1; D remains ambiguous. V was clipped by 4 bases and J by 12 bases, with 17 bases between them. The CDR3 is 13 residues long. The germline V gene encodes CDR1 SGDLS and CDR2 YYNGEE.

V gene TRBV28 combines with J gene TRBJ1-2; TRBD1 matches 7 bases. Germline CDR1 is MDHEN and CDR2 is SYDVKM. The CDR3 sequence is 13 residues long. The V and J ends lost 6 bases and 2 bases, in that order; junction bases with no gene match: 3. The CDR3 loop reads CASRKQGNYGYTF. In DNA form, the CDR3 reads TGTGCCAGCAGAAAACAGGGGAACTATGGCTACACCTTC.

The rearrangement joins TRBV4-1 to TRBJ2-3; 8 nucleotides agree with TRBD2. J was trimmed by 5 bases and V by 4 bases; bases with no gene match: 11. The CDR3 runs to 16 residues. The germline CDR1 and CDR2 sequences are MGHRA and YSYEKL. The CDR3 region has the DNA TGCGCCAGCAGCCCTAGGGGAGCGGGGGTAGGAGATACGCAGTATTTT. As protein: CASSPRGAGVGDTQYF.

The rearrangement uses TRBV10-3 and TRBJ1-1; no clear D. Trimming removed 7 bases at V and 2 bases at J, with 11 bases between. The germline gives CDR1 ENHRY, CDR2 SYGVKD. This CDR3 is 13 amino acids long. DNA of the CDR3: TGTGCCATCAAAGCCCTCGGAAACACTGAAGCTTTCTTT. Residues: CAIKALGNTEAFF.

The chain employs TRBV27 and TRBJ2-7, with TRBD1 matching over 11 bases. J lost 2 bases, V lost 6 bases, and 6 bases had no gene match. CDR3 length equals 15 residues. The germline gives CDR1 MNHEY, CDR2 SMNVEV (reference sequence). CDR3 protein: CASRLRDRGTYEQYF. The CDR3 coding sequence is TGTGCCAGCAGGCTCCGGGACAGGGGGACCTACGAGCAGTACTTC.

The chain has TRBV4-3 and TRBJ2-7; D perhaps matches TRBD1 (6 bases). Germline CDR1 and CDR2: LGHNA and YSLEER. The CDR3 covers 15 residues. The V gene lost 1 base and the J gene lost 5 bases, with 15 bases spanning the gap. The CDR3 protein is CASSQGMPAGDEQYF. DNA of the CDR3: TGCGCCAGCAGCCAAGGCATGCCCGCAGGGGACGAGCAGTACTTC.

The gene calls are TRBV5-1 and TRBJ2-3; 9 nucleotides match TRBD2. Per the germline V gene, CDR1 is SGHRS and CDR2 is YFSETQ. The CDR3 consists of 16 residues. Trimming removed 0 bases from V and 3 bases from J; junction bases left unmatched: 5. Written as DNA, the CDR3 is TGCGCCAGCAGCTTGGTTGCGGGGGGGCCAACAGATACGCAGTATTTT. Residues: CASSLVAGGPTDTQYF.

The gene calls are TRBV30 and TRBJ2-7; the D is unclear. V was trimmed by 4 bases and J by 2 bases, leaving 6 bases between them. The CDR3 spans 11 residues. The germline gives CDR1 GTSNPN, CDR2 SVGIG (reference sequence). The CDR3 loop reads CAWTDAYEQYF. CDR3 in DNA: TGTGCCTGGACGGATGCCTACGAGCAGTACTTC.

The chain is built from TRBV6-1 and TRBJ2-4; D remains ambiguous. This CDR3 region has 11 residues. Between the trimmed V and J ends, which lost 2 bases and 4 bases, there was a span of 0 bases. Germline V gene data show CDR1 as MNHNS and CDR2 as SASEGT. This CDR3 reads CASSEKNIQYF. Here the CDR3 DNA reads TGTGCCAGCAGTGAAAAAAACATTCAGTACTTC.

The V gene is TRBV27, the J gene TRBJ2-7; 10 nucleotides line up with TRBD1. CDR1 and CDR2 from the germline V gene are MNHEY and SMNVEV (reference sequence). Trimming at V came to 5 bases and at J to 5 bases, leaving 12 bases not matched to a gene. CDR3 length equals 16 residues. The CDR3: CASSPRDRGWQDEQYF. The DNA for the CDR3 is TGTGCCAGCAGTCCCCGGGACAGGGGTTGGCAGGACGAGCAGTACTTC.

V is TRBV29-1 and J is TRBJ2-5; 10 bases are shared with TRBD1. V lost 4 bases and J lost 5; bases outside the gene matches: 10. CDR1 and CDR2 (germline): SQVTM, ANQGSEA. The CDR3 runs to 15 residues. CDR3 sequence: CSVAEGTGAGETQYF. CDR3 in DNA: TGCAGCGTTGCTGAGGGGACAGGGGCCGGGGAGACCCAGTACTTC. Complete variable domain (other parts from reference TRBV29-1 and TRBJ2-5): SAVISQKPSRDICQRGTSLTIQCQVDSQVTMMFWYRQQPGQSLTLIATANQGSEATYESGFVIDKFPISRPNLTFSTLTVSNMSPEDSSIYLCSVAEGTGAGETQYFGPGTRLLVL.

The chain couples TRBV28 to TRBJ2-5; TRBD2 matches 8 bases. Germline-derived CDR1 and CDR2 are MDHEN and SYDVKM. The CDR3 runs 15 residues. J lost 7 bases, V lost 3 bases, and 10 bases had no gene match. The CDR3 region has the DNA TGTGCCAGCAGTTTTCCCGGGACTAGAGATGGGACCCAGTACTTC. Its translation is CASSFPGTRDGTQYF.

Points on this clone: Other DNA sequences within the sample encode an identical CDR3. The chain is built from TRBV28 and TRBJ1-5, with a tentative D call TRBD1 (6 bases). CDR1 MDHEN and CDR2 SYDVKM come from the germline V gene. The V gene lost 6 bases and the J gene lost 7 bases, with 22 bases spanning the gap. The CDR3 spans 16 residues. The CDR3 bases are TGTGCCAGCAGCACCTACTTAACAGGGACTTGGCAGCCCCAGCATTTT. Its translation is CASSTYLTGTWQPQHF.

The sample holds one count of this clone. V and J are TRBV6-4 and TRBJ1-1; 8 positions match TRBD1. The junction had 7 bases not matched to a gene; V was cut back by 6 bases and J by 1 base. The length of the CDR3 is 15 residues. The germline V gene encodes CDR1 MRHNA and CDR2 SNTAGT. CDR3 protein: CASSLPDRENTEAFF. As DNA, the CDR3 is TGTGCCAGCAGCCTCCCGGACAGGGAGAACACTGAAGCTTTCTTT.

This clone was seen a single time. The chain has TRBV9 and TRBJ2-7, with D hard to call. V was shortened by 1 base and J by 6 bases, with 11 bases between the two germline ends. This CDR3 is built from 13 residues. Germline V CDR1 and CDR2: SGDLS, YYNGEE. CDR3: CASSVTPPGEQYF. The CDR3 DNA is TGTGCCAGCAGCGTAACCCCCCCGGGCGAGCAGTACTTC.